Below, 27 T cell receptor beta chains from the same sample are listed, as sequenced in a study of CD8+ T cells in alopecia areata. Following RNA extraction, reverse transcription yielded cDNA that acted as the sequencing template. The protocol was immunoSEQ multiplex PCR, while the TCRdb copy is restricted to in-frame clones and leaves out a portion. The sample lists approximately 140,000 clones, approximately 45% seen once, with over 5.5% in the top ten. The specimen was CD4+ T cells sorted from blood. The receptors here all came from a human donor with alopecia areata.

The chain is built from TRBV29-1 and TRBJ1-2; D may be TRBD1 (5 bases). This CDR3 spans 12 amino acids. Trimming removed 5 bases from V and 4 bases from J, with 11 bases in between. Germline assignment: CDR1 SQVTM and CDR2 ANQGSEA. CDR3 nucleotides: TGCAGCGTTCGACAGCTGTCCTATGGCTACACCTTC. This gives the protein CSVRQLSYGYTF.

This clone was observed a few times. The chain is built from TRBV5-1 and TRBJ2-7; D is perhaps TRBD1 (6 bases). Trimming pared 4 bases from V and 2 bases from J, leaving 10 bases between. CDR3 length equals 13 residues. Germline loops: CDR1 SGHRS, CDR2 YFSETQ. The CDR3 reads CASSGTSTYEQYF. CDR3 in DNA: TGCGCCAGCAGCGGGACAAGCACCTACGAGCAGTACTTC.

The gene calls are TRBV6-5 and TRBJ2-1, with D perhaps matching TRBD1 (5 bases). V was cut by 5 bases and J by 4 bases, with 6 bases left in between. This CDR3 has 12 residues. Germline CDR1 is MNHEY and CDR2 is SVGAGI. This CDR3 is CASSRGYNEQFF. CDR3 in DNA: TGTGCCAGCAGTAGGGGTTACAATGAGCAGTTCTTC.

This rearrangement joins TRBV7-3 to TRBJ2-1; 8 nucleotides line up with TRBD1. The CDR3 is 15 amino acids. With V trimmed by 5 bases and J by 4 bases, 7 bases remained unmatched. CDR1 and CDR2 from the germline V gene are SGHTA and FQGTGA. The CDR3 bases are TGTGCCAGCAGCCAGACAGGGGCGAAGTACAATGAGCAGTTCTTC. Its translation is CASSQTGAKYNEQFF.

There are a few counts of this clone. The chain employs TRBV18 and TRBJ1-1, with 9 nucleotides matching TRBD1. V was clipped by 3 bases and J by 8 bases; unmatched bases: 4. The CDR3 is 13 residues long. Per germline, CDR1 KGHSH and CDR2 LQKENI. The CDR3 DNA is TGTGCCAGCTCACCCCGGACAGGGGAGGAAGCTTTCTTT. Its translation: CASSPRTGEEAFF.

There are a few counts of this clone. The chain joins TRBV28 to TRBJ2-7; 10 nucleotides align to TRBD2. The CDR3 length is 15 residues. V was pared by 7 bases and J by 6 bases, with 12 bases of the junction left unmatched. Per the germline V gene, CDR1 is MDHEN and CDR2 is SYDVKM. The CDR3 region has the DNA TGTGCCAGCACATCGAGCGGGAGGGCCTTTTTCGAGCAGTACTTC. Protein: CASTSSGRAFFEQYF.

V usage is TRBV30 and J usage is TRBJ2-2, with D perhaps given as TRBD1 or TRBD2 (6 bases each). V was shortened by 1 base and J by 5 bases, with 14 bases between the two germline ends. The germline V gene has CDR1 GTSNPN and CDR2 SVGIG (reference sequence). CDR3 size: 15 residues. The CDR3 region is CAWSGPGAGTGELFF. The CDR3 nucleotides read TGTGCCTGGAGTGGGCCAGGGGCGGGGACCGGGGAGCTGTTTTTT.

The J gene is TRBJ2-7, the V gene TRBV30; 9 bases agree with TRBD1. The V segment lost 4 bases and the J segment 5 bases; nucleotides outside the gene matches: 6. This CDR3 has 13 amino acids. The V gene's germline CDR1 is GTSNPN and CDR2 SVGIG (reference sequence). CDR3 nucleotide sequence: TGTGCCTGGAAAGGGACAGGGCACGACGAGCAGTACTTC. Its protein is CAWKGTGHDEQYF.

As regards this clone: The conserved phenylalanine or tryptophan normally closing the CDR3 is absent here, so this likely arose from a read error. Here the CDR3 reads CSGNRGFDTEAFS. CDR3 sequence (DNA): TGCAGCGGGAACAGGGGGTTTGACACTGAAGCTTTCTCT. The J gene is TRBJ1-1, the V gene TRBV29-1; TRBD1 matches 8 bases. The V gene's germline CDR1 is SQVTM and CDR2 ANQGSEA. The CDR3 contains 13 residues. The junction had 7 bases not matched to a gene; V was cut back by 7 bases and J by 3 bases.

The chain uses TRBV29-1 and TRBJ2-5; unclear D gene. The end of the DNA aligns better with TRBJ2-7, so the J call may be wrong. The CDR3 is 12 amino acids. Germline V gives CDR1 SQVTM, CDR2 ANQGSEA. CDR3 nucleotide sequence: TGCAGCGCTTTGGTGAGAAGCTACGAGCAGTACTTC. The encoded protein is CSALVRSYEQYF.

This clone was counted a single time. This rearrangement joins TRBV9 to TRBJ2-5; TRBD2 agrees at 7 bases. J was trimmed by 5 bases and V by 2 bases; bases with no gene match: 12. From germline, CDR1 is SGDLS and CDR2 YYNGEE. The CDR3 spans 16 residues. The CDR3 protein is CASSVRGAGVVETQYF. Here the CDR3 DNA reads TGTGCCAGCAGCGTTCGAGGCGCGGGAGTCGTCGAGACCCAGTACTTC.

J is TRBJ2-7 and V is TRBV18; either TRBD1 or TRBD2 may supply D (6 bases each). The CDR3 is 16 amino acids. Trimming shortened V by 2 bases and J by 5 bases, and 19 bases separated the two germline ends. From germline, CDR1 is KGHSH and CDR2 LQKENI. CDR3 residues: CASSPIGSGARHEQYF. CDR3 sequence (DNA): TGTGCCAGCTCACCAATAGGATCGGGGGCACGTCACGAGCAGTACTTC.

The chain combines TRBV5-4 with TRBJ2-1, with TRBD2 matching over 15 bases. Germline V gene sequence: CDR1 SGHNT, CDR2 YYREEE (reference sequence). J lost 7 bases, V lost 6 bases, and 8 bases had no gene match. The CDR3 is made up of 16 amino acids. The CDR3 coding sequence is TGTGCCAGCACCTCACGGACTAGCGGGAGGGCAAATGAGCAGTTCTTC. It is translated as CASTSRTSGRANEQFF.

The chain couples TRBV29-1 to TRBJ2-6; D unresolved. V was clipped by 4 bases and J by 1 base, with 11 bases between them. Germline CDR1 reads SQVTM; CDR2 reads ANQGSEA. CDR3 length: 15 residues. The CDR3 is CSVAFFGSGANVLTF. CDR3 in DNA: TGCAGCGTTGCCTTCTTTGGGTCTGGGGCCAACGTCCTGACTTTC.

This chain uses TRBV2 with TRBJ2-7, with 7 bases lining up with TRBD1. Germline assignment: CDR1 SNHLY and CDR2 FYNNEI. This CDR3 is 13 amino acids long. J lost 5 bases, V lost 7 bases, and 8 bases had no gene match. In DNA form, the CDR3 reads TGTGCCAGCACCCTACAGGGGACCCACGAGCAGTACTTC. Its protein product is CASTLQGTHEQYF.

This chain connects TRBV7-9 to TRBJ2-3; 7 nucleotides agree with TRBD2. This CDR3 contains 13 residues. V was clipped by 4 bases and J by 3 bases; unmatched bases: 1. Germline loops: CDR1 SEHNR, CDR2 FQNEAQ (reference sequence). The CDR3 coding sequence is TGTGCCAGCAGCTCACTAGCGACAGATACGCAGTATTTT. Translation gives CASSSLATDTQYF.

CDR3 bases: TGCAGCGGTCACACGGACTACGAGCAGTACTTC. It yields the protein CSGHTDYEQYF. This chain uses TRBV29-1 with TRBJ2-7; no firm D call. From germline, CDR1 is SQVTM and CDR2 ANQGSEA. The CDR3 runs to 11 residues. V lost 7 bases, J lost 3 bases, and 10 bases lay in between.

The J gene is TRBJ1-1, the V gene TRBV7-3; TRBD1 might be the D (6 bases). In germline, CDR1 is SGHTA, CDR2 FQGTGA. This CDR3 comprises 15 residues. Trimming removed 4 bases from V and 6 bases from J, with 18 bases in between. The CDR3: CASSSQQGRGAEAFF. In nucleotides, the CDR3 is TGTGCCAGCAGCTCACAACAGGGCCGGGGGGCTGAAGCTTTCTTT.

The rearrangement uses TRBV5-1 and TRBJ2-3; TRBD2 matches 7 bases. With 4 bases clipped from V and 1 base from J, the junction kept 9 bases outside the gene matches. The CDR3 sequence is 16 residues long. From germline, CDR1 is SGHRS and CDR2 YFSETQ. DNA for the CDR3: TGCGCCAGCAGCCAGAGAATCGCGGGAGGCACAGATACGCAGTATTTT. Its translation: CASSQRIAGGTDTQYF.

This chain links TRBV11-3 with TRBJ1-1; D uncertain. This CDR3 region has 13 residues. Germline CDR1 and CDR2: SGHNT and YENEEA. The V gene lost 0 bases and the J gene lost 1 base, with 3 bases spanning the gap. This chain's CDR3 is CASSLEANTEAFF. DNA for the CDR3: TGTGCCAGCAGCTTAGAGGCGAACACTGAAGCTTTCTTT.

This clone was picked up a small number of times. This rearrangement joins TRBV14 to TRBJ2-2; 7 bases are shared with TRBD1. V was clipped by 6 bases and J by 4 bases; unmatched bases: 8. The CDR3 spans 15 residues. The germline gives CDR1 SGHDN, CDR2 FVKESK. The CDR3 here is CASRPTGFGTGELFF. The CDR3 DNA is TGTGCCAGCAGGCCGACAGGGTTCGGCACCGGGGAGCTGTTTTTT.

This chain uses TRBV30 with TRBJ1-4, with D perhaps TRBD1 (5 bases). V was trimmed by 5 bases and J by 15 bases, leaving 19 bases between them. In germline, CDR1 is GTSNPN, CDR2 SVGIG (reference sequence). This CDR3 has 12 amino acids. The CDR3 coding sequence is TGTGCCTGGTCAAACCCACGGGACTCCATGTTTTTT. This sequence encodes CAWSNPRDSMFF.

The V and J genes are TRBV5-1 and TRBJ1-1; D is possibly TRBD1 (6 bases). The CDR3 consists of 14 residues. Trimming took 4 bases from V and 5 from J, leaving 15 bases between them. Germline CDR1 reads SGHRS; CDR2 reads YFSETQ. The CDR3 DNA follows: TGCGCCAGCAGCCCATTAATGAGGGGGACTGAAGCTTTCTTT. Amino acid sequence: CASSPLMRGTEAFF.

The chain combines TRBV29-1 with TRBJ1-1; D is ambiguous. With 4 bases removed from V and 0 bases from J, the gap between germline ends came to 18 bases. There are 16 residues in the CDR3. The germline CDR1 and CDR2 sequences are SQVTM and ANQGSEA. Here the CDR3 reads CSVVGLLTPMNTEAFF. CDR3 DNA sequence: TGCAGCGTTGTGGGTTTATTGACCCCCATGAACACTGAAGCTTTCTTT.

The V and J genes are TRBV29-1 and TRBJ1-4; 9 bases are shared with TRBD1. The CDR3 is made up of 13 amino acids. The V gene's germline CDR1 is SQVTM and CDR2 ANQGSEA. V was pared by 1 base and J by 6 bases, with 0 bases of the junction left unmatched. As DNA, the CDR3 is TGCAGCGTTGAAGGGACAGGGGATGAAAAACTGTTTTTT. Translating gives CSVEGTGDEKLFF.

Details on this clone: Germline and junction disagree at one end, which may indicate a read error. CDR3 protein: CATSRDMGQMSVPNF. The CDR3 DNA reads as TGTGCCACCAGCAGAGATATGGGACAGATGTCAGTCCCTAACTTC. V gene TRBV15 combines with J gene TRBJ2-7; 7 bases are shared with TRBD1. Per the germline V gene, CDR1 is LNHNV and CDR2 is YYDKDF (reference sequence). CDR3 length equals 15 residues.

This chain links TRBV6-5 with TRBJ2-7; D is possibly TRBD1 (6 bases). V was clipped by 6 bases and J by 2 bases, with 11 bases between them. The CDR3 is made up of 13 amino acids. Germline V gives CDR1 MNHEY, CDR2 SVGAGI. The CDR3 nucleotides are TGTGCCAGCAGCAGGACAGCGACCTACGAGCAGTACTTC. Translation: CASSRTATYEQYF.